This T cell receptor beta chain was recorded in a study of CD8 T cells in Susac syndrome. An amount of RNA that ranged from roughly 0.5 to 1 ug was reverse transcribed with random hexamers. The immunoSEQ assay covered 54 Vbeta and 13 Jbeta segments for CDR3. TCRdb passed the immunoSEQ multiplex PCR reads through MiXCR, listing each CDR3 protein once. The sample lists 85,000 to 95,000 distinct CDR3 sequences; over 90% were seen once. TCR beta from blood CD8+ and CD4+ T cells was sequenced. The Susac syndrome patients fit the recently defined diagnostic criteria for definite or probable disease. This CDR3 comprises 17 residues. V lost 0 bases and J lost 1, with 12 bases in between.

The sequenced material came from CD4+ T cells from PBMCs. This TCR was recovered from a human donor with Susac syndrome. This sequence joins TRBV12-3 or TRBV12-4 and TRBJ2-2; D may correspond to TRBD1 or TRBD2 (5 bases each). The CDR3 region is CASSLAPAGGNTGELFF. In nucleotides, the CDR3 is TGTGCCAGCAGTTTAGCGCCAGCTGGGGGGAACACCGGGGAGCTGTTTTTT.